These T cell receptor beta chains were read from a single sample in a study of blood T cell repertoires in COVID-19. The data were produced by immunoSEQ multiplex PCR, yet TCRdb's version contains in-frame clones alone and is incomplete. The table lists more than 250,000 clones, 80% to 95% of them singletons, with less than 20% in the top ten. Sequencing was carried out using PBMCs or T cells enriched from blood (not recorded which). These receptors all come from a woman aged 25 to 39 who had recovered from COVID-19. The CDR3 runs from the conserved cysteine through the conserved F or W. Fields, in order: CDR3 protein, CDR3 DNA, J gene, D gene, clone size, V gene. A D gene is named only where the DNA matches it firmly. Some rows have no size entry. The others give once, few or many, or a class for an expanded clone.

CDR3 protein: CASSPPTGSSGNTIYF
CDR3 DNA: TGTGCCAGCTCACCACCGACAGGGTCGTCTGGAAACACCATATATTTT
J gene: TRBJ1-3
D gene: TRBD1
clone size: .
V gene: TRBV18

CDR3 protein: CASSPTSVSGQYF
CDR3 DNA: TGTGCCAGCAGCCCGACCTCGGTCTCGGGGCAGTACTTC
J gene: TRBJ2-7
D gene: .
clone size: .
V gene: TRBV3-1/TRBV3-2

CDR3 protein: CASRTPGAYEQYF
CDR3 DNA: TGTGCCAGCAGAACCCCGGGAGCGTACGAGCAGTACTTC
J gene: TRBJ2-7
D gene: .
clone size: .
V gene: TRBV27

CDR3 protein: CASSPGTGGREKLFF
CDR3 DNA: TGTGCCAGCAGTCCGGGGACAGGGGGAAGGGAAAAACTGTTTTTT
J gene: TRBJ1-4
D gene: TRBD1
clone size: .
V gene: TRBV27

CDR3 protein: CASSYYGGNNEKLFF
CDR3 DNA: TGTGCCAGCAGTTACTATGGCGGAAATAATGAAAAACTGTTTTTT
J gene: TRBJ1-4
D gene: .
clone size: .
V gene: TRBV5-6

CDR3 protein: CASSPKREDYPEQYF
CDR3 DNA: TGCGCCAGCAGCCCAAAGCGGGAGGACTACCCCGAGCAGTACTTC
J gene: TRBJ2-7
D gene: TRBD2
clone size: .
V gene: TRBV4-3

CDR3 protein: CASKGTPNTGELFF
CDR3 DNA: TGTGCCAGCAAAGGGACACCGAACACCGGGGAGCTGTTTTTT
J gene: TRBJ2-2
D gene: .
clone size: .
V gene: TRBV6-5

CDR3 protein: CASSPGGTGYTDTQYF
CDR3 DNA: TGTGCCAGCTCACCGGGCGGGACAGGCTACACAGATACGCAGTATTTT
J gene: TRBJ2-3
D gene: TRBD1
clone size: .
V gene: TRBV18

CDR3 protein: CASSYRTGMDSPLHF
CDR3 DNA: TGTGCCAGCAGTTATCGGACAGGGATGGATTCACCCCTCCACTTT
J gene: TRBJ1-6
D gene: TRBD1
clone size: .
V gene: TRBV6-5

CDR3 protein: CASSFLFLGQNSNYGYTF
CDR3 DNA: TGTGCCAGCAGTTTTCTTTTTCTGGGACAGAACTCTAACTATGGCTACACCTTC
J gene: TRBJ1-2
D gene: TRBD1
clone size: .
V gene: TRBV28

CDR3 protein: CASSRASTGLYNEQFF
CDR3 DNA: TGTGCCAGCAGCAGAGCTTCGACAGGCCTATACAATGAGCAGTTCTTC
J gene: TRBJ2-1
D gene: .
clone size: .
V gene: TRBV6-2/TRBV6-3

CDR3 protein: CASSQDIRRVGEQYF
CDR3 DNA: TGCGCCAGCAGCCAAGATATCCGCAGGGTCGGAGAGCAGTACTTC
J gene: TRBJ2-7
D gene: .
clone size: .
V gene: TRBV4-3

CDR3 protein: CAIGGYPGQKRTGELFF
CDR3 DNA: TGTGCCATAGGGGGATATCCGGGACAAAAAAGAACCGGGGAGCTGTTTTTT
J gene: TRBJ2-2
D gene: .
clone size: once
V gene: TRBV7-6

CDR3 protein: CASSLTGPGGYEQYF
CDR3 DNA: TGTGCCAGCAGCTTAACCGGGCCTGGAGGGTACGAGCAGTACTTC
J gene: TRBJ2-7
D gene: .
clone size: .
V gene: TRBV7-2

CDR3 protein: CASSLDGRATEAFF
CDR3 DNA: TGTGCCAGCAGCTTGGATGGCAGGGCCACTGAAGCTTTCTTT
J gene: TRBJ1-1
D gene: .
clone size: .
V gene: TRBV5-4

CDR3 protein: CAWSLGLANEQFF
CDR3 DNA: TGTGCCTGGAGTTTGGGACTAGCTAATGAGCAGTTCTTC
J gene: TRBJ2-1
D gene: TRBD2
clone size: .
V gene: TRBV30

CDR3 protein: CARSSRLAGGTGELFF
CDR3 DNA: TGTGCCAGAAGCTCCCGACTAGCGGGCGGCACCGGGGAGCTGTTTTTT
J gene: TRBJ2-2
D gene: TRBD2
clone size: .
V gene: TRBV5-3

CDR3 protein: CAISERGASGNTIYF
CDR3 DNA: TGTGCCATCAGTGAACGGGGGGCCTCTGGAAACACCATATATTTT
J gene: TRBJ1-3
D gene: .
clone size: .
V gene: TRBV10-3

CDR3 protein: CASRMANTEAFF
CDR3 DNA: TGTGCCAGCAGGATGGCGAACACTGAAGCTTTCTTT
J gene: TRBJ1-1
D gene: .
clone size: .
V gene: TRBV28

CDR3 protein: CASTRDRNTGELFF
CDR3 DNA: TGTGCCAGCACCCGGGACAGAAACACCGGGGAGCTGTTTTTT
J gene: TRBJ2-2
D gene: TRBD1
clone size: .
V gene: TRBV2

CDR3 protein: CASSQGRDRGHYGYTF
CDR3 DNA: TGTGCCAGCAGCCAAGGCCGGGACAGGGGGCACTATGGCTACACCTTC
J gene: TRBJ1-2
D gene: TRBD1
clone size: .
V gene: TRBV3-1/TRBV3-2

CDR3 protein: CAIGQGGETQYF
CDR3 DNA: TGTGCCATCGGGCAGGGGGGAGAGACCCAGTACTTC
J gene: TRBJ2-5
D gene: .
clone size: .
V gene: TRBV10-3

CDR3 protein: CASSRSPGGGAYEQYF
CDR3 DNA: TGTGCCAGCTCACGATCCCCGGGCGGGGGGGCCTACGAGCAGTACTTC
J gene: TRBJ2-7
D gene: TRBD2
clone size: .
V gene: TRBV18

CDR3 protein: CASSQETGGWETQYF
CDR3 DNA: TGCGCCAGCAGCCAAGAGACAGGGGGCTGGGAGACCCAGTACTTC
J gene: TRBJ2-5
D gene: TRBD1
clone size: .
V gene: TRBV4-3

CDR3 protein: CASSLALGYTF
CDR3 DNA: TGTGCCAGCAGCTTAGCCCTCGGCTACACCTTC
J gene: TRBJ1-2
D gene: .
clone size: .
V gene: TRBV11-3

CDR3 protein: CASSIGQGPSTDTQYF
CDR3 DNA: TGTGCCAGTAGTATAGGACAGGGTCCTAGCACAGATACGCAGTATTTT
J gene: TRBJ2-3
D gene: TRBD1
clone size: .
V gene: TRBV19

CDR3 protein: CASSDITAGRQETQYF
CDR3 DNA: TGTGCCAGCAGCGATATAACGGCAGGGCGGCAAGAGACCCAGTACTTC
J gene: TRBJ2-5
D gene: .
clone size: .
V gene: TRBV5-6

CDR3 protein: CASGLVTRSNTGELFF
CDR3 DNA: TGTGCTAGTGGTTTGGTAACCAGATCGAACACCGGGGAGCTGTTTTTT
J gene: TRBJ2-2
D gene: .
clone size: .
V gene: TRBV12-5

CDR3 protein: CASSDTGGYTF
CDR3 DNA: TGTGCCAGCAGTGATACCGGTGGCTACACCTTC
J gene: TRBJ1-2
D gene: .
clone size: .
V gene: TRBV6-1

CDR3 protein: CASSQDAGPPETQYF
CDR3 DNA: TGCGCCAGCAGCCAAGACGCAGGGCCCCCAGAGACCCAGTACTTC
J gene: TRBJ2-5
D gene: .
clone size: .
V gene: TRBV4-3

CDR3 protein: CASSLGGNSREQFF
CDR3 DNA: TGTGCCAGCAGCTTAGGGGGCAATAGTCGGGAGCAGTTCTTC
J gene: TRBJ2-1
D gene: .
clone size: .
V gene: TRBV11-1

CDR3 protein: CASSFVSYNSPLHF
CDR3 DNA: TGTGCCAGCAGCTTCGTCAGCTATAATTCACCCCTCCACTTT
J gene: TRBJ1-6
D gene: .
clone size: once
V gene: TRBV7-2

CDR3 protein: CASSLGYRTGLETQYF
CDR3 DNA: TGTGCCAGCAGCTTAGGCTACCGGACAGGGTTGGAGACCCAGTACTTC
J gene: TRBJ2-5
D gene: TRBD1
clone size: .
V gene: TRBV7-9

CDR3 protein: CASSLAGTGRGTEAFF
CDR3 DNA: TGTGCCAGCAGCTTGGCCGGGACAGGGAGAGGCACTGAAGCTTTCTTT
J gene: TRBJ1-1
D gene: TRBD1
clone size: .
V gene: TRBV5-6

CDR3 protein: CASSQDWTGSSEAFF
CDR3 DNA: TGTGCCAGCAGCCAAGATTGGACAGGGTCGTCTGAAGCTTTCTTT
J gene: TRBJ1-1
D gene: TRBD1
clone size: .
V gene: TRBV4-2

CDR3 protein: CASSVSAGVNTGELFF
CDR3 DNA: TGTGCCAGCAGCGTATCGGCGGGGGTGAACACCGGGGAGCTGTTTTTT
J gene: TRBJ2-2
D gene: TRBD2
clone size: .
V gene: TRBV9

CDR3 protein: CASSSGQGAYQPQHF
CDR3 DNA: TGTGCCAGCAGTTCGGGACAGGGGGCTTATCAGCCCCAGCATTTT
J gene: TRBJ1-5
D gene: TRBD1
clone size: .
V gene: TRBV28

CDR3 protein: CASSFIAGGPTDTQYF
CDR3 DNA: TGCGCCAGCAGCTTCATAGCGGGAGGCCCCACAGATACGCAGTATTTT
J gene: TRBJ2-3
D gene: TRBD2
clone size: .
V gene: TRBV5-1

CDR3 protein: CAWGGVGSYEQYF
CDR3 DNA: TGTGCCTGGGGGGGCGTCGGCTCCTACGAGCAGTACTTC
J gene: TRBJ2-7
D gene: .
clone size: .
V gene: TRBV30

CDR3 protein: CASSPGGPSYGYTF
CDR3 DNA: TGTGCCAGCAGTCCAGGGGGCCCCAGCTATGGCTACACCTTC
J gene: TRBJ1-2
D gene: TRBD1
clone size: once
V gene: TRBV7-2

CDR3 protein: CASSLGGPHSGNTIYF
CDR3 DNA: TGTGCCAGCAGCTTGGGAGGGCCCCACTCTGGAAACACCATATATTTT
J gene: TRBJ1-3
D gene: .
clone size: .
V gene: TRBV5-4

CDR3 protein: CASSLSDTIYF
CDR3 DNA: TGTGCCAGCAGCCTTTCGGACACCATATATTTT
J gene: TRBJ1-3
D gene: .
clone size: .
V gene: TRBV7-9

CDR3 protein: CASSADRTIYEQYF
CDR3 DNA: TGCGCCAGCAGCGCGGACAGAACCATCTACGAGCAGTACTTC
J gene: TRBJ2-7
D gene: .
clone size: .
V gene: TRBV5-1

CDR3 protein: CASRRIGAGGGDEQFF
CDR3 DNA: TGTGCCAGTAGAAGGATCGGAGCGGGAGGGGGGGATGAGCAGTTCTTC
J gene: TRBJ2-1
D gene: TRBD2
clone size: .
V gene: TRBV19

CDR3 protein: CASTSRDRLNTGELFF
CDR3 DNA: TGTGCCAGCACTTCCCGGGACAGGTTGAACACCGGGGAGCTGTTTTTT
J gene: TRBJ2-2
D gene: TRBD1
clone size: .
V gene: TRBV28

CDR3 protein: CASSPSGALSYEQYF
CDR3 DNA: TGTGCCAGCAGTCCGAGCGGGGCCCTCTCCTACGAGCAGTACTTC
J gene: TRBJ2-7
D gene: TRBD2
clone size: .
V gene: TRBV6-2/TRBV6-3

CDR3 protein: CATSRDLGSNEKLFF
CDR3 DNA: TGTGCCACCAGCAGAGATCTGGGCAGTAATGAAAAACTGTTTTTT
J gene: TRBJ1-4
D gene: .
clone size: .
V gene: TRBV15

CDR3 protein: CASSRQQGGSEKLFF
CDR3 DNA: TGTGCCAGCAGTCGACAACAGGGGGGGAGTGAAAAACTGTTTTTT
J gene: TRBJ1-4
D gene: TRBD1
clone size: once
V gene: TRBV28

CDR3 protein: CASSLGTQGTEAFF
CDR3 DNA: TGCGCCAGCAGCTTGGGGACCCAGGGCACTGAAGCTTTCTTT
J gene: TRBJ1-1
D gene: .
clone size: .
V gene: TRBV5-1

CDR3 protein: CASSYFGQTTYNEQFF
CDR3 DNA: TGTGCCAGCAGTTACTTCGGACAAACGACCTACAATGAGCAGTTCTTC
J gene: TRBJ2-1
D gene: .
clone size: .
V gene: TRBV6-2/TRBV6-3

CDR3 protein: CASSLRGLGYEQYF
CDR3 DNA: TGTGCCAGCAGCCTCAGGGGGCTTGGGTACGAGCAGTACTTC
J gene: TRBJ2-7
D gene: TRBD1
clone size: .
V gene: TRBV28

CDR3 protein: CATSREGQGNTGELFF
CDR3 DNA: TGTGCCACCAGCAGAGAAGGCCAGGGAAACACCGGGGAGCTGTTTTTT
J gene: TRBJ2-2
D gene: .
clone size: .
V gene: TRBV15

CDR3 protein: CSVRTSGVNTEAFF
CDR3 DNA: TGCAGCGTTCGCACCTCAGGGGTGAACACTGAAGCTTTCTTT
J gene: TRBJ1-1
D gene: .
clone size: .
V gene: TRBV29-1

CDR3 protein: CASSSGTLTGELFF
CDR3 DNA: TGTGCCAGCAGTTCCGGGACTTTAACCGGGGAGCTGTTTTTT
J gene: TRBJ2-2
D gene: .
clone size: .
V gene: TRBV27